Presented here are 5 T cell receptor beta chains from one specimen sequenced in a study of shared clonotypes between healthy human individuals. Generated by immunoSEQ multiplex PCR, the TCRdb table keeps only in-frame clones and is missing some. This sample has 1.5 million to 2.5 million clones, with over 85% found just once. It was CD45RO-negative cells, positively selected for CCR7, that made up naive CD8 cells, with terminally differentiated effector memory CD45RA+ cells excluded. Sequencing was carried out using naive CD8+ T cells sorted from blood. These receptors all come from a man younger than 30 in good health.

The chain carries TRBV29-1 and TRBJ2-2, with unresolved D. The CDR3 is made up of 13 amino acids. V lost 2 bases to trimming and J lost 1 base, with 5 bases between them. Germline V lookup: CDR1 SQVTM, CDR2 ANQGSEA. As DNA, the CDR3 is TGCAGCGTTGAACCGGTGAACACCGGGGAGCTGTTTTTT. This gives the protein CSVEPVNTGELFF.

The chain joins TRBV10-3 to TRBJ2-3; the D is unclear. The V and J ends lost 0 bases and 2 bases respectively, with 3 bases between them. Germline CDR1 ENHRY, CDR2 SYGVKD. This CDR3 contains 13 residues. CDR3 protein: CAISESDTDTQYF. Written as DNA, the CDR3 is TGTGCCATCAGTGAGTCGGACACAGATACGCAGTATTTT.

V gene TRBV4-2 combines with J gene TRBJ2-1; no definite D call. The CDR3 sequence is 17 residues long. Germline V gives CDR1 LGHNA, CDR2 YNFKEQ. Trimming took off 1 base at V and 2 bases at J, with 15 bases between the two ends. The CDR3 DNA is TGTGCCAGCAGCCAAGTGTTGGGTATGACCCCCTACAATGAGCAGTTCTTC. This sequence encodes CASSQVLGMTPYNEQFF.

This chain uses TRBV15 with TRBJ2-7; D is ambiguous. Germline lookup yields CDR1 LNHNV and CDR2 YYDKDF (reference sequence). V was shortened by 5 bases and J by 0 bases, with 11 bases between the two germline ends. The length of the CDR3 is 14 residues. The CDR3 is CATSPLRDSYEQYF. The DNA of the CDR3 is TGTGCCACCAGCCCCCTACGTGACTCCTACGAGCAGTACTTC.

V usage is TRBV7-9 and J usage is TRBJ2-3; no clear D. There are 17 residues in the CDR3. V was clipped by 2 bases and J by 4 bases, with 19 bases between them. CDR1 SEHNR and CDR2 FQNEAQ come from the germline V gene (reference sequence). The CDR3 spells CASSLTPLGDQADTQYF. In DNA, the CDR3 is TGTGCCAGCAGCTTAACCCCTCTTGGGGATCAGGCAGATACGCAGTATTTT.